The 24 T cell receptor beta chains below were found in one sample sequenced in a study of human CD8 memory T cell subsets. The TCR beta sequencing libraries came from UMI-labeled 5' RACE. TCRdb re-called the 5' RACE reads and catalogs CDR3 proteins one per entry, DNA excluded. The listing records about 9,300 distinct CDR3 sequences. Sequencing used CD8+ T cells from PBMCs. These TCRs come from a human donor in good health.

The V gene is TRBV30, the J gene TRBJ2-7; TCRdb lists TRBD2, though no DNA is available to test this call. This CDR3 region has 16 residues. Per germline, CDR1 GTSNPN and CDR2 SVGIG (reference sequence). CDR3 protein: CAWSGRPLRPTYEQYF.

The rearrangement links TRBV23-1 to TRBJ2-7. TRBV23-1 is annotated as an ORF whose role is uncertain. The CDR3 is 15 amino acids. CDR3 protein: CASSQSFQKQYEQYF.

The chain employs TRBV28 and TRBJ2-2; the TCRdb call, TRBD1, lacks DNA for checking. Germline V gives CDR1 MDHEN, CDR2 SYDVKM. The CDR3 contains 16 residues. This chain's CDR3 is CASSPPPGANTGELFF.

V and J are TRBV7-8 and TRBJ2-4; TCRdb reports TRBD1, a call that lacks DNA to check it against. The CDR3 is 13 residues long. Germline V gene lookup returns CDR1 SGHVS and CDR2 FQNEAQ. The CDR3 sequence is CASSLGRGPIQYF.

The chain recombines TRBV24-1 with TRBJ1-2; the TCRdb D gene call, TRBD1, has no DNA to confirm it. From germline, CDR1 is KGHDR and CDR2 SFDVKD. This CDR3 spans 13 amino acids. The CDR3 loop is CATSVGGAYGYTF.

The rearrangement links TRBV23-1 to TRBJ2-3; the D call of TRBD2 rests on TCRdb alone, since no DNA is present to check it. TRBV23-1 is reported as an ORF; its role is uncertain. This CDR3 is 18 amino acids long. CDR3 amino acids: CASSHPLAGGPGQDTQYF.

The rearrangement joins TRBV11-1 to TRBJ2-4; the D call of TRBD1 rests on TCRdb alone, since no DNA is present to check it. Germline V lookup: CDR1 SGHAT, CDR2 FQDESV (reference sequence). The CDR3 spans 17 residues. CDR3 protein: CASSLAEGGFAKNIQYF.

This CDR3 reads CASSLGAGYNEQFF. The V and J genes are TRBV5-6 and TRBJ2-1. Germline-derived CDR1 and CDR2 are SGHDT and YYEEEE. This CDR3 has 14 amino acids.

This chain connects TRBV29-1 to TRBJ1-1; there is no DNA to check the TCRdb D call of TRBD1. Germline CDR1 is SQVTM and CDR2 is ANQGSEA. This CDR3 spans 12 amino acids. Here the CDR3 reads CSALRDGTEAFF. The variable domain in full, completed from reference TRBV29-1 and TRBJ1-1, reads SAVISQKPSRDICQRGTSLTIQCQVDSQVTMMFWYRQQPGQSLTLIATANQGSEATYESGFVIDKFPISRPNLTFSTLTVSNMSPEDSSIYLCSALRDGTEAFFGQGTRLTVV.

The chain carries TRBV24-1 and TRBJ2-7; the TCRdb D gene call, TRBD2, has no DNA to confirm it. The CDR3 has 16 residues. Per the germline V gene, CDR1 is KGHDR and CDR2 is SFDVKD. The CDR3 sequence is CATPESGLAESYEQYF.

V is TRBV12-3 or TRBV12-4 and J is TRBJ1-2; without DNA, the TCRdb call of TRBD1 cannot be checked. The CDR3 extends over 14 amino acids. The chain's CDR3 is CASSFGTGVPGYTF.

This rearrangement joins TRBV5-5 to TRBJ2-3; TCRdb's D call of TRBD2 is untestable without DNA. The germline V gene encodes CDR1 SGHKS and CDR2 YYEKEE (reference sequence). The CDR3 runs 15 residues. Here the CDR3 reads CASSLDGGGADTQYF.

This rearrangement joins TRBV29-1 to TRBJ1-2; without DNA, the TCRdb call of TRBD1 cannot be checked. CDR3 length equals 15 residues. CDR1 SQVTM and CDR2 ANQGSEA come from the germline V gene. CDR3 amino acids: CSVAPPEGATYGYTF.

The chain combines TRBV7-9 with TRBJ2-1; TCRdb gives TRBD1 as the D gene, but with no DNA this cannot be confirmed. The CDR3 is 15 residues long. Germline loops: CDR1 SEHNR, CDR2 FQNEAQ (reference sequence). CDR3 protein: CASSHRDRPYNEQFF.

The gene calls are TRBV5-5 and TRBJ1-5. This CDR3 is built from 15 residues. CDR1 and CDR2 from the germline V gene are SGHKS and YYEKEE (reference sequence). This chain's CDR3 is CASSLAWIGNQPQHF.

The rearrangement joins TRBV7-6 to TRBJ2-1. Germline V gene data show CDR1 as SGHVS and CDR2 as FNYEAQ. The CDR3 length is 14 residues. The CDR3 loop reads CASSLSRIYNEQFF.

The CDR3 reads CSARAMDRGYEQYF. The V gene is TRBV20-1, the J gene TRBJ2-7; checking the TCRdb D call of TRBD1 is not possible without DNA. Germline CDR1 DFQATT, CDR2 SNEGSKA (reference sequence). This CDR3 comprises 14 residues.

This chain links TRBV2 with TRBJ2-5. There are 11 residues in the CDR3. CDR1 is SNHLY and CDR2 is FYNNEI in the germline V gene. CDR3 loop: CASRTGETQYF.

The V gene is TRBV20-1, the J gene TRBJ2-1; the TCRdb call, TRBD2, lacks DNA for checking. Germline CDR1 reads DFQATT; CDR2 reads SNEGSKA (reference sequence). CDR3 size: 19 residues. CDR3 loop: CSARAGGTSGTENYNEQFF.

This chain connects TRBV6-5 to TRBJ2-3; the D gene TCRdb calls, TRBD2, cannot be checked with no DNA. The germline gives CDR1 MNHEY, CDR2 SVGAGI. CDR3 size: 16 residues. The CDR3 protein is CASRAGLSKSTDTQYF.

The J gene is TRBJ2-3, the V gene TRBV7-3. CDR3 size: 14 residues. Per germline, CDR1 SGHTA and CDR2 FQGTGA. This CDR3 is CASSLTDGTDTQYF.

The rearrangement uses TRBV7-9 and TRBJ2-6. Germline lookup yields CDR1 SEHNR and CDR2 FQNEAQ (reference sequence). The CDR3 consists of 13 residues. CDR3 loop: CASRGTGANVLTF.

The chain recombines TRBV27 with TRBJ2-1. The germline gives CDR1 MNHEY, CDR2 SMNVEV (reference sequence). The CDR3 length is 15 residues. The CDR3: CASSSIGSTYNEQFF.

The chain uses TRBV7-6 and TRBJ2-1; TCRdb's D gene call, TRBD1, goes unchecked for lack of DNA. CDR1 is SGHVS and CDR2 is FNYEAQ in the germline V gene. The CDR3 is made up of 20 amino acids. The CDR3 protein is CASSLAGSTGQPYQYNEQFF.